This TCR beta chain was identified during a study of T cell repertoires in cytomegalovirus infection. In the study overall: It was the public TCR beta signatures that indicated both CMV infection and matching HLA type.

Via MiXCR, TCRdb re-called the reads, giving one row per CDR3 protein. The sample has around 94,000 distinct CDR3 sequences, 16% seen once. With respect to this clonotype: Its matching antigen is unknown.

Regarding the study as a whole: Carriage of CMV together with the relevant HLA was identifiable through cumulative public TCR beta family frequency.

The V and J ends lost 6 bases and 4 bases respectively, with 21 bases between them. From germline, CDR1 is DFQATT and CDR2 SNEGSKA (reference sequence). CDR3 length: 15 residues. This TCR was sampled from a human donor in good health (CMV status not recorded). Some clones in this sample may be carry-over from other donors' samples. The rearrangement uses TRBV20-1 and TRBJ1-1; tentatively, D is TRBD1 (6 bases). Material for sequencing was PBMCs. CDR3 loop: CSANLYRDKATEAFF. CDR3 sequence (DNA): TGCAGTGCCAACCTGTATCGGGACAAGGCCACTGAAGCTTTCTTT.